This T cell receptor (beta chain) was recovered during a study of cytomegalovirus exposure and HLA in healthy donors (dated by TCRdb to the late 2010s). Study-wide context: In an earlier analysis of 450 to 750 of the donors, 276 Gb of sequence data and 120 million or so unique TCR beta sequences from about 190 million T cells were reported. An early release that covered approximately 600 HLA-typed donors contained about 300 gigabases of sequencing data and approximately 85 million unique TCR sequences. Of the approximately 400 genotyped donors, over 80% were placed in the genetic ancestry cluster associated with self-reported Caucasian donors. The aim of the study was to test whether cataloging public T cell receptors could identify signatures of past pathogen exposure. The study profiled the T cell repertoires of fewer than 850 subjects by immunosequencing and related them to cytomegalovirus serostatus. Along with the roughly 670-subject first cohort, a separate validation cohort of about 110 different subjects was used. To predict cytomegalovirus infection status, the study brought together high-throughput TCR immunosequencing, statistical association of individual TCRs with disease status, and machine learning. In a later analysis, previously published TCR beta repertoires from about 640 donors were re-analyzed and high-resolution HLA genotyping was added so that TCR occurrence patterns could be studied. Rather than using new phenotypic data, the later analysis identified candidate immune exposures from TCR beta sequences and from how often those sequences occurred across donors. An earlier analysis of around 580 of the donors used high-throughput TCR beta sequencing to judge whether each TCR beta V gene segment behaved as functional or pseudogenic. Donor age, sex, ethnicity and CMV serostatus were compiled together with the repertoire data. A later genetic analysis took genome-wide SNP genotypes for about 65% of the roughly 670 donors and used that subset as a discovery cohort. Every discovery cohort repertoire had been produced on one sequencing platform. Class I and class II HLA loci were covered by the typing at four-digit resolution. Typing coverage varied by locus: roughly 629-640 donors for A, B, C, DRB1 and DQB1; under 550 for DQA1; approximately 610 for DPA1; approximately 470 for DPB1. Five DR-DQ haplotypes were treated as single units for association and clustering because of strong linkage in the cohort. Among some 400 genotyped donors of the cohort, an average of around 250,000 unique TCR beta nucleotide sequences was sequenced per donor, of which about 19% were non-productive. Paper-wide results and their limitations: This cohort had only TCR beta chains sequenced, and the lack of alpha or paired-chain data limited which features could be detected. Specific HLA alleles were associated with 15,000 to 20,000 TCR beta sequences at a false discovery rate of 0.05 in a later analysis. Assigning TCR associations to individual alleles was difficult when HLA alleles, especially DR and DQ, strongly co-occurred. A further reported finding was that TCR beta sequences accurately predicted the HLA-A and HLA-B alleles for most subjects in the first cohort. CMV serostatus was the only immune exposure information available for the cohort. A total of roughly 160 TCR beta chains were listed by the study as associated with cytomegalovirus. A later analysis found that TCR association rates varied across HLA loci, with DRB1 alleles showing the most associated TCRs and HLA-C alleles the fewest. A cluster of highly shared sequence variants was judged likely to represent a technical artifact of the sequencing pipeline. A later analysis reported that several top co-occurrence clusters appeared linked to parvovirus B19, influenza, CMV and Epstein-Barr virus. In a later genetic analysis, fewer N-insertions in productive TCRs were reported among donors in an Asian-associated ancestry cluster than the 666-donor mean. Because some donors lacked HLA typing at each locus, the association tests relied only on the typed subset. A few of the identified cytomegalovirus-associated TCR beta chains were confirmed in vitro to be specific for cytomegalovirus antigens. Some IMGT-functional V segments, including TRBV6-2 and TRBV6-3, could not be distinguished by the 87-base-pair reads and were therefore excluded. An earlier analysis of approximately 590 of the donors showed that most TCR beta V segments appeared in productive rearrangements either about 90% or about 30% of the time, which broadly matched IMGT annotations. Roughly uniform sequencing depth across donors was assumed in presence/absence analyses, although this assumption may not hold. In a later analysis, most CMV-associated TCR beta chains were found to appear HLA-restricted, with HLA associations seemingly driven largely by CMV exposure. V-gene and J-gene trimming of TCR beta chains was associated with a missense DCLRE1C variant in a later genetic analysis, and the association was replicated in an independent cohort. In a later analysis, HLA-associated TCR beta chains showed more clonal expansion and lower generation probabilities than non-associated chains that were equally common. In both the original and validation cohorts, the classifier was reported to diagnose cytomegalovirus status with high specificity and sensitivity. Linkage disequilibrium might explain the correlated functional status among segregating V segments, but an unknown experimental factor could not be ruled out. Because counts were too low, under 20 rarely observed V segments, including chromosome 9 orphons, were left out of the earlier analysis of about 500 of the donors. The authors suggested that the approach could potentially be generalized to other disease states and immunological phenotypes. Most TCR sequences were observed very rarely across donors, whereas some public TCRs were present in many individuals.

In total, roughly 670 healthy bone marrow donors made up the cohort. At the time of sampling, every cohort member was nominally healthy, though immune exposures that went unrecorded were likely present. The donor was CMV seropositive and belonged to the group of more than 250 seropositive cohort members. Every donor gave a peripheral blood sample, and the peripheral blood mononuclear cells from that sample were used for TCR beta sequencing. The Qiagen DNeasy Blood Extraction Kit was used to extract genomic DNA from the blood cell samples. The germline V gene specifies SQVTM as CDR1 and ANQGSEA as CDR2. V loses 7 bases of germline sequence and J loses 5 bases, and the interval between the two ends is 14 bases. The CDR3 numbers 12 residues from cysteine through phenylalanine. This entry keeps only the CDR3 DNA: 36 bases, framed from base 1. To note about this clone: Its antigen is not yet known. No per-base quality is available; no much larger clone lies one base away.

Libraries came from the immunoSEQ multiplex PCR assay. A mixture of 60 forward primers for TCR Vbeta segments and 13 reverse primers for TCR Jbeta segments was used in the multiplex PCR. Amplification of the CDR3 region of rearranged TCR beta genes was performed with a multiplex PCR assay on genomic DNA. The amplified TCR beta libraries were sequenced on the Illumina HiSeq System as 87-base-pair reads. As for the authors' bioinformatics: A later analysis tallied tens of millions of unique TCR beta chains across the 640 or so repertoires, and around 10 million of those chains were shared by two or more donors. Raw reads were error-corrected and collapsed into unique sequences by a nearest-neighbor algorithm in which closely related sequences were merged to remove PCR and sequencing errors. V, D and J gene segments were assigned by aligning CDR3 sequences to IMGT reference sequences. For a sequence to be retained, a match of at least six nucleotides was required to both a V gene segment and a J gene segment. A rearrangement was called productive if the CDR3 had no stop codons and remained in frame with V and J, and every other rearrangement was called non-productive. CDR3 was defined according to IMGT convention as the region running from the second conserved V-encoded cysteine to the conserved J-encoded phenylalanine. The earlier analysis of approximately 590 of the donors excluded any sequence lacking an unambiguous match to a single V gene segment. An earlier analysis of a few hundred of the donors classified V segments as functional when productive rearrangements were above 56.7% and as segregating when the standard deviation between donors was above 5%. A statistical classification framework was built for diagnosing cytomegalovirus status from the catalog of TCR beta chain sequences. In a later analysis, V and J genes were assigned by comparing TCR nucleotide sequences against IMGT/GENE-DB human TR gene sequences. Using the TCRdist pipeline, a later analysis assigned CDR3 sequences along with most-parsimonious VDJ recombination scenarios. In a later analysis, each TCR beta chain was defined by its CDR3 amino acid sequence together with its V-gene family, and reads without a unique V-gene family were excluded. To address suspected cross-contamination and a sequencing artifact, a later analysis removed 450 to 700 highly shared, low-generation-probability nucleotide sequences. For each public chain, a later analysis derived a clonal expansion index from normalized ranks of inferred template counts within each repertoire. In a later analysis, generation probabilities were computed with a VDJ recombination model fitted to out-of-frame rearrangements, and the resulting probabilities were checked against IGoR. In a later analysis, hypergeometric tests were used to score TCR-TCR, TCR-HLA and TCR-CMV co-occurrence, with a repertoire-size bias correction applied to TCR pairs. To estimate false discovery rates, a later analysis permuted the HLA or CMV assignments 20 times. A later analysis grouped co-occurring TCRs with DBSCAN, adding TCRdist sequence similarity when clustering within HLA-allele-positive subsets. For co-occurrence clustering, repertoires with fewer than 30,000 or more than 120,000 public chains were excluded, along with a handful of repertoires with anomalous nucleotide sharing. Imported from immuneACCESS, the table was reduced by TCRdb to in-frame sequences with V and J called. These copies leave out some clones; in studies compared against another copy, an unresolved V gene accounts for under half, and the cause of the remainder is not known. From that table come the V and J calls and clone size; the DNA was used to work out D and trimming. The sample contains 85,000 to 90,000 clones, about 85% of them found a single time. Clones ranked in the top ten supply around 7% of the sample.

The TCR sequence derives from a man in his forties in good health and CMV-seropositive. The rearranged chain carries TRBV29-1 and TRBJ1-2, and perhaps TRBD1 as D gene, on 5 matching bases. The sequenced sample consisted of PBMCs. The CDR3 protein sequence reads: CSATGLLYGYTF. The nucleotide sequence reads TGCAGCGCCACGGGACTTCTTTATGGCTACACCTTC.